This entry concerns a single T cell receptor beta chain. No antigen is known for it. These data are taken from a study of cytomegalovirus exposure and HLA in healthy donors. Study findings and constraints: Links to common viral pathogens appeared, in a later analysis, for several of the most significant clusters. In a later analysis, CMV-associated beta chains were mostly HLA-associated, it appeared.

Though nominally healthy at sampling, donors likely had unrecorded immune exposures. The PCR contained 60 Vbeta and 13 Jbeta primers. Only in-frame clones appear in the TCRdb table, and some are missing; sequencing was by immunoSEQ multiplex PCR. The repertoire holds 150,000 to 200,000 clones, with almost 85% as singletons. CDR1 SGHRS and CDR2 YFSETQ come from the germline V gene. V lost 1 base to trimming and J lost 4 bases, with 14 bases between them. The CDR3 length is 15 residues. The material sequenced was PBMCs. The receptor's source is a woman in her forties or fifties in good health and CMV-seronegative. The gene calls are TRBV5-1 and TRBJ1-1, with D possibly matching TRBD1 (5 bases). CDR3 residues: CASSLSGFSVTEAFF. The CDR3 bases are TGCGCCAGCAGCTTGTCAGGGTTCAGCGTCACTGAAGCTTTCTTT.